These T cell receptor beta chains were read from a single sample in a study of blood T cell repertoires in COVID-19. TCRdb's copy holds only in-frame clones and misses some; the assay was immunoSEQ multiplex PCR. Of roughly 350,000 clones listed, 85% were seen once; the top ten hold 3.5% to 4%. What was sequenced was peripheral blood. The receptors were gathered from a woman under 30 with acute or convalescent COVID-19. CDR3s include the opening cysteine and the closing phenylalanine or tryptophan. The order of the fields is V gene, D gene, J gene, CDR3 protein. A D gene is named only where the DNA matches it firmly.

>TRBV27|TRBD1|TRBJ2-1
CASSRDRGNEQFF
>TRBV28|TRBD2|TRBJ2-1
CASSEPLAGEYNEQFF
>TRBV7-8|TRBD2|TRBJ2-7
CASSLAGGAYEQYF
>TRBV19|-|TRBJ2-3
CASSMLDTDTQYF
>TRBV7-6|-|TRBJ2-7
CASSQGTAGGYEQYF
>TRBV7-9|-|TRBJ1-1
CANRGGMNTEAFF
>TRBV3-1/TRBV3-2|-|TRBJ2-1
CASSQNQGVRFGSSYNEQFF
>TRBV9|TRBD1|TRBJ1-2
CASSAGQIGVYGYTF
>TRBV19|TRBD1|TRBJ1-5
CATRPGQGNQPQHF
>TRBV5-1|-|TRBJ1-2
CASSLDSPNYGYTF
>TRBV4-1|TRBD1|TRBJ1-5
CASSQDDRVSNQPQHF
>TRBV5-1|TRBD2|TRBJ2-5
CASGTSGGSAETQYF
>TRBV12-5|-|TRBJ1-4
CASGLVSGSPNEKLFF
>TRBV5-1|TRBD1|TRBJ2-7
CASSIQGANEQYF
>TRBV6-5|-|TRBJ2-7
CASSLDKNYEQYF
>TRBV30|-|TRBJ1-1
CAWSVSGGNTEAFF
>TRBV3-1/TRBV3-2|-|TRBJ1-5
CASSPRAGDQPQHF
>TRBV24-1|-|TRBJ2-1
CATSGGSYNEQFF
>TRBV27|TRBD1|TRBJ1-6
CASRWGQRNSPLHF
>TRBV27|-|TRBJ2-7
CASSPNGGTYYEQYF
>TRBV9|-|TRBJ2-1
CASSADLGRVGGPNEQFF
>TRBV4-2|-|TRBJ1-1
CASRLIGGRTEAFF
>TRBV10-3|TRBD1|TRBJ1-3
CAIGDRAGNTIYF
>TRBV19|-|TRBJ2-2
CASRPQGVAGELFF
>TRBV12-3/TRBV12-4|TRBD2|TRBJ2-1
CASSRAGVEQFF
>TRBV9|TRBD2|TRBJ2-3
CASSSPSGGLFTDTQYF
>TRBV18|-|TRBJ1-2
CASSPLTGDGYTF
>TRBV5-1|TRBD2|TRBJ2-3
CASSVKLAGVDTQYF
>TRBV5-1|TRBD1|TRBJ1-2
CASSLGGTVNYGYTF
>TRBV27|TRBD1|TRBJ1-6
CASSSLQGAVGSPLHF
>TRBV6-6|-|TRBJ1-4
CASSGPGVANEKLFF
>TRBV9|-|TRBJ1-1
CASSVAVRGNTEAFF
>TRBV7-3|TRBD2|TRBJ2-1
CASSPLAGGPGEQFF
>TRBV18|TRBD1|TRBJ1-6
CASSPGTGNSPLHF
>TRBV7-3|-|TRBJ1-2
CASSSGGGGRSEGYTF
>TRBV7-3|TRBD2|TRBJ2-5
CASSHGSSGETQYF
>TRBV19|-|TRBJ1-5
CASTKTEVGQPQHF
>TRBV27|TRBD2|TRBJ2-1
CASSAGLGYNEQFF
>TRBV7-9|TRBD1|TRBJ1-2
CASSLGDREGYTF
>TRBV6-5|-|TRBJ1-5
CATDRPGEYQPQHF
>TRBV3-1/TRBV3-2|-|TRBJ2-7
CASSRRGSYEQYF
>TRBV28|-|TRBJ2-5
CASSPSGDQYF
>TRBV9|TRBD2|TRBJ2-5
CASSVGLAGLETQYF
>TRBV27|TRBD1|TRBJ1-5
CASSSGQVSNQPQHF
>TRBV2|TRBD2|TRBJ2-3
CASSIRAGGTDTQYF
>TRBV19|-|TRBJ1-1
CASSIRQTNTEAFF
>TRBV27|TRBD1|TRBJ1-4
CASSLSGTGYEKLFF
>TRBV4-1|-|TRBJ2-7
CASSPRSGYEQYF
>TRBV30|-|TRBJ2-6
CAWSEGAGANVLTF
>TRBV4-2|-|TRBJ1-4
CAMGSGDEKLFF
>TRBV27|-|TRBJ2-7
CASSKEGAAYEQYF
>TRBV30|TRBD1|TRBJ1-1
CAWSGQVNTEAFF
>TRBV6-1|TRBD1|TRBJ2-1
CASSLRNRGNNEQFF
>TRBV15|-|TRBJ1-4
CATSRDRGYEKLFF